This T cell receptor beta chain was identified in a study of cytomegalovirus exposure and HLA in healthy donors. The CDR3 runs 18 residues. This PCR relied on a set of 60 Vbeta primers and 13 Jbeta primers. Clones were read by immunoSEQ multiplex PCR, and TCRdb kept only the in-frame ones, dropping some. Among around 150,000 clones listed, almost 85% were seen once. The sequence was collected from a man younger than 45 in good health and CMV-seropositive. The gene calls are TRBV21-1 and TRBJ2-5; the DNA was not used to check the table's D call, TRBD1. TRBV21-1 is a pseudogene. The sample taken for sequencing was PBMCs. CDR3 loop: CASSKAWLPHPNQETQYF. CDR3 DNA: TGTGCCAGCAGCAAAGCTTGGCTCCCTCATCCGAACCAAGAGACCCAGTACTTC.